This TCR beta chain was recorded in a study of shared clonotypes between healthy human individuals. V lost 1 base to trimming and J lost 8 bases, with 7 bases between them. From germline, CDR1 is KGHSH and CDR2 LQKENI. There are 12 residues in the CDR3. Sequencing was performed with immunoSEQ multiplex PCR; in TCRdb, only in-frame clones are kept and a portion is missing. The sample shows some 2.1 million clones, 90% to 95% of them seen only once. This chain connects TRBV18 to TRBJ2-3; D ambiguous. The clonotype comes from a man aged 18 to 29 in good health. The sample taken for sequencing was naive CD4+ T cells sorted from blood. Subset here: CD45RA+ positively selected. CDR3 coding DNA: TGTGCCAGCTCACCACAGGGTGGTACGCAGTATTTT. Protein: CASSPQGGTQYF.